The sequence of this T cell receptor (beta chain) was determined in a study of long-term antiretroviral therapy in people with HIV. This was the immunoSEQ v3.0 assay at survey level. Generated by immunoSEQ multiplex PCR, the TCRdb table keeps only in-frame clones and is missing some. The sample carries about 31,000 clones, 80% to 95% recorded once. This CDR3 contains 13 residues. V gave up 6 bases and J gave up 3 bases, with 12 bases separating them. Germline CDR1 MGHDK, CDR2 SYGVNS. This clone has only one observation. The receptor was isolated from a woman aged 35 to 49 with HIV. The input for sequencing was unsorted PBMCs, taken about 5.5 years after starting antiretroviral therapy. This chain joins TRBV25-1 and TRBJ2-7; D possibly matches TRBD1 or TRBD2 (5 bases each). CDR3 coding DNA: TGTGCCAGCAGCCAGTGGGACCGCTACGAGCAGTACTTC. It yields the protein CASSQWDRYEQYF.